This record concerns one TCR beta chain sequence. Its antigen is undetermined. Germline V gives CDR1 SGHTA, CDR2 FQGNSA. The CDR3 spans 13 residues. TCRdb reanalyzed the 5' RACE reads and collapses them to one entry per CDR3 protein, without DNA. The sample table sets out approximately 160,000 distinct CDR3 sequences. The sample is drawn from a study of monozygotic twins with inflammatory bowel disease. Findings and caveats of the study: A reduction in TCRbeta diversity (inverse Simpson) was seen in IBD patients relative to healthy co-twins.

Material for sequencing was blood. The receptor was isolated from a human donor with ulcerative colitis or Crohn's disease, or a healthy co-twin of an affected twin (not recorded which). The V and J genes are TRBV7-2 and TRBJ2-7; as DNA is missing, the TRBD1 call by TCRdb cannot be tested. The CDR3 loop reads CASSLARDYEQYF.